Shown below are 9 T cell receptor beta chains from a single sample sequenced in a study of blood T cell repertoires in COVID-19. The repertoire was sequenced with immunoSEQ multiplex PCR; TCRdb's copy has only in-frame clones and lacks some. This sample has 60,000 to 65,000 clones, with 85% to 90% found just once. Sequencing was carried out using peripheral blood. These receptors were obtained from a human donor with active COVID-19. The donor label of this sample is uncertain.

The chain is built from TRBV7-6 and TRBJ2-1, with TRBD2 matching 14 bases. Germline V gene lookup returns CDR1 SGHVS and CDR2 FNYEAQ. The length of the CDR3 is 15 residues. Unmatched junction bases numbered 1, after V lost 5 bases and J lost 4 bases. In DNA, the CDR3 is TGTGCCAGCAGCCGGACTAGCGGGGGGTACAATGAGCAGTTCTTC. Translation gives CASSRTSGGYNEQFF. Full variable domain (outside the CDR3, taken from reference TRBV7-6 and TRBJ2-1): GAGVSQSPRYKVTKRGQDVALRCDPISGHVSLYWYRQALGQGPEFLTYFNYEAQQDKSGLPNDRFSAERPEGSISTLTIQRTEQRDSAMYRCASSRTSGGYNEQFFGPGTRLTVL.

The genes are TRBV19 and TRBJ2-7; TRBD1 aligns across 9 bases. The germline CDR1 and CDR2 sequences are LNHDA and SQIVND (reference sequence). The CDR3 sequence is 14 residues long. Unmatched junction bases numbered 5, after V lost 3 bases and J lost 5 bases. The CDR3: CASSIEDRGHEQYF. CDR3 nucleotides: TGTGCCAGTAGTATTGAGGACAGGGGCCACGAGCAGTACTTC. Using reference TRBV19 and TRBJ2-7 for the parts outside the CDR3, the full variable domain is DGGITQSPKYLFRKEGQNVTLSCEQNLNHDAMYWYRQDPGQGLRLIYYSQIVNDFQKGDIAEGYSVSREKKESFPLTVTSAQKNPTAFYLCASSIEDRGHEQYFGPGTRLTVT.

The chain carries TRBV2 and TRBJ2-5; 12 nucleotides agree with TRBD2. CDR3 length: 16 amino acids. With 6 bases clipped from V and 5 bases from J, the junction kept 10 bases outside the gene matches. Germline CDR1 and CDR2: SNHLY and FYNNEI. The CDR3 loop is CASSHGLAGLGETQYF. CDR3 bases: TGTGCCAGCAGCCACGGACTAGCGGGGCTGGGGGAGACCCAGTACTTC.

The CDR3 coding sequence is TGTGCCAGCAGCCAAGCTCTTAGCAACAATGAGCAGTTCTTC. It yields the protein CASSQALSNNEQFF. The rearrangement links TRBV3-1 (or the pseudogene TRBV3-2) to TRBJ2-1; D is undetermined. The CDR3 has 14 residues. With 1 base removed from V and 5 bases from J, the gap between germline ends came to 9 bases. Germline V gene lookup returns CDR1 LGHDT and CDR2 YNNKEL (reference sequence).

This chain connects TRBV11-2 to TRBJ2-7; 9 bases match TRBD2. From germline, CDR1 is SGHAT and CDR2 FQNNGV. V shed 2 bases, J shed 7 bases, and the junction held 6 bases outside the gene matches. CDR3 length equals 14 residues. CDR3 loop: CASSLPGLASEQYF. The DNA of the CDR3 is TGTGCCAGCAGCTTACCGGGACTAGCATCTGAGCAGTACTTC.

This clone was seen only once. The J gene is TRBJ2-5, the V gene TRBV5-4, with TRBD2 as a possible D gene (6 bases). The CDR3 is 16 residues long. V lost 1 base to trimming and J lost 3 bases, with 16 bases between them. The germline gives CDR1 SGHNT, CDR2 YYREEE (reference sequence). The CDR3 loop reads CASSLTGRGEEETQYF. The CDR3 coding sequence is TGTGCCAGCAGCTTGACGGGTCGCGGGGAGGAAGAGACCCAGTACTTC.

This chain joins TRBV28 and TRBJ1-2, with 9 bases that match TRBD1. From germline, CDR1 is MDHEN and CDR2 SYDVKM. The J segment lost 7 bases and the V segment lost 4 bases, leaving 7 bases of the junction unmatched. The CDR3 length is 14 residues. The CDR3 sequence is CASSSKGQGVGYTF. The CDR3 DNA is TGTGCCAGCAGTTCAAAGGGACAGGGAGTTGGCTACACCTTC.

This clone was detected only once. This chain joins TRBV5-4 and TRBJ2-2; no firm D call. This CDR3 has 16 residues. V shed 0 bases and J shed 4 bases, with 13 bases lying between them. Per germline, CDR1 SGHNT and CDR2 YYREEE (reference sequence). In DNA form, the CDR3 reads TGTGCCAGCAGCTTGGCGTTAGCCGTAAGCACCGGGGAGCTGTTTTTT. It encodes CASSLALAVSTGELFF.

The V and J genes are TRBV30 and TRBJ1-6; D possibly corresponds to TRBD1 (6 bases). Between the trimmed V and J ends, which lost 5 bases and 7 bases, there was a span of 18 bases. Germline CDR1 and CDR2: GTSNPN and SVGIG (reference sequence). The CDR3 extends over 15 amino acids. CDR3 nucleotide sequence: TGTGCCTGGTGCGCGGGGGCGCCGAGGAATTCACCCCTCCACTTT. Amino acid sequence: CAWCAGAPRNSPLHF.